The TCR beta chain under discussion was sequenced for a study of blood T cell repertoires in COVID-19. About the study: PBMCs, B-cell-depleted T cells, or T cells were the source of the cDNA or gDNA that made up the material.

A few counts support this clone. Germline V gene data show CDR1 as SGHDT and CDR2 as YYEEEE. The V gene end was trimmed by 5 bases and the J gene end by 0 bases; junction bases not matched to a gene: 6. The CDR3 length is 15 residues. Libraries were prepared by immunoSEQ multiplex PCR; TCRdb keeps only in-frame clonotypes and omits some of them. The data show fewer than 120,000 clones, 75% to 85% seen once. V usage is TRBV5-6 and J usage is TRBJ2-3, with 7 nucleotides matching TRBD1. Material for sequencing was peripheral blood. This TCR was recovered from a woman aged 55-75 years with acute or convalescent COVID-19. DNA of the CDR3: TGTGCCAGCAGTTGGGACAGCAGTAGCACAGATACGCAGTATTTT. This gives the protein CASSWDSSSTDTQYF. The full variable domain, rest sourced from reference TRBV5-6 and TRBJ2-3, is DAGVTQSPTHLIKTRGQQVTLRCSPKSGHDTVSWYQQALGQGPQFIFQYYEEEERQRGNFPDRFSGHQFPNYSSELNVNALLLGDSALYLCASSWDSSSTDTQYFGPGTRLTVL.